This T cell receptor (beta chain) was sequenced in a study of blood T cells in healthy people across ages. Study observations and caveats: Whereas aged donors had fewer naive CD4+ cells, long-lived donors had more of them and higher diversity. Because donor CMV status was unknown, expanded clonotype changes were possibly confounded.

No fewer than 7 million PBMCs went into each sample. Note on this clonotype: Its antigen is still unknown.

Next came a second PCR, run for about 6 to 12 cycles, which used a sample-barcoded 5' primer along with a J-beta primer mix. From each sample, at least 3 million paired-end reads containing CDR3 were obtained. TCRdb processed the 5' RACE reads anew with MiXCR; each CDR3 protein has one entry. The data show hundreds of thousands of distinct CDR3 sequences, 40% to 45% seen once. V lost 1 base and J lost 6; bases outside the gene matches: 8. Germline V lookup: CDR1 LGHNA, CDR2 YNFKEQ. The CDR3 spans 15 residues. The receptor was derived from a man of 80 years or more in good health. Sequencing was performed on blood. The chain links TRBV4-2 to TRBJ2-7, with TRBD1 matching over 8 bases. In DNA, the CDR3 is TGTGCCAGCAGCCAAGCCGGACAGGGCGCCCTCGAGCAGTACTTC. This gives the protein CASSQAGQGALEQYF.